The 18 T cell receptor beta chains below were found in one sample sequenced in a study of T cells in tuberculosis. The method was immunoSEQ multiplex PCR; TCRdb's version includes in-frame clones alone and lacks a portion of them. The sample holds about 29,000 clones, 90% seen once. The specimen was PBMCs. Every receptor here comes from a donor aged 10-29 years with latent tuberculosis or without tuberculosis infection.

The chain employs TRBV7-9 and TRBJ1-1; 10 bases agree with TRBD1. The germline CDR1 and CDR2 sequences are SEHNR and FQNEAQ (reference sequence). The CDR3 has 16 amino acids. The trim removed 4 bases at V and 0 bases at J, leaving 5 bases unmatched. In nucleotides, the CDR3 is TGTGCCAGCAGCTCCGACAGGGGGCGGATGAACACTGAAGCTTTCTTT. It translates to CASSSDRGRMNTEAFF.

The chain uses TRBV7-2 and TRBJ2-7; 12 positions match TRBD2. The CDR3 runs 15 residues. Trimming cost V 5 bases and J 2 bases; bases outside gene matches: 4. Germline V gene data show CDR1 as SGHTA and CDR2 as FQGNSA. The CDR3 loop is CASSTLAGGPYEQYF. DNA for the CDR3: TGTGCCAGCAGCACTCTAGCGGGGGGGCCCTACGAGCAGTACTTC.

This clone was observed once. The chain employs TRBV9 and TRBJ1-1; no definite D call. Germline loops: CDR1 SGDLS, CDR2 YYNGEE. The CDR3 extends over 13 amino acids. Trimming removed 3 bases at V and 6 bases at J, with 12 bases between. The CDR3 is CASSASSRSEAFF. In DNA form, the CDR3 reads TGTGCCAGCAGCGCTAGTTCGCGCTCTGAAGCTTTCTTT.

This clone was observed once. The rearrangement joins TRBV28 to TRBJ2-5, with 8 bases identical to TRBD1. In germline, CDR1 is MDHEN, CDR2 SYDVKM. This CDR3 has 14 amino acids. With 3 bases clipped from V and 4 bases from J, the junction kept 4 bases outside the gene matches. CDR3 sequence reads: CASSFFGQGETQYF. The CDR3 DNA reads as TGTGCCAGCAGTTTCTTCGGACAGGGAGAGACCCAGTACTTC.

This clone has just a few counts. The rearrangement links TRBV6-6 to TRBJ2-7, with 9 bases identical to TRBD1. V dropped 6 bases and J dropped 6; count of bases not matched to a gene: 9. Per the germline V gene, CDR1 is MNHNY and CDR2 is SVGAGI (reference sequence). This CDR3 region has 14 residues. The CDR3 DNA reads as TGTGCCAGCAGCCCCGGGACAGGGCGAGTCGAGCAGTACTTC. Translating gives CASSPGTGRVEQYF.

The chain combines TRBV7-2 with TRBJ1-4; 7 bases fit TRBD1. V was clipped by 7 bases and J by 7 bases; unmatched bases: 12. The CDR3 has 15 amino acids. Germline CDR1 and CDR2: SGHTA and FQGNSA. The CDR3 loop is CASTLPPGGGEKLFF. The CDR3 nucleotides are TGTGCCAGCACTCTCCCCCCAGGGGGTGGTGAAAAACTGTTTTTT.

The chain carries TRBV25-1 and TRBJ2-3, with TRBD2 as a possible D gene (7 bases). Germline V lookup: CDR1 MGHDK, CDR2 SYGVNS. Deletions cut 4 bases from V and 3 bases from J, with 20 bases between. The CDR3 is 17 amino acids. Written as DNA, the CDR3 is TGTGCCAGCAGTGGACTCCAGGGGCTGGGGGGGACAGATACGCAGTATTTT. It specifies CASSGLQGLGGTDTQYF.

The CDR3 nucleotides are TGTGCCAGCAGCTTAGCGCTTATCGGGGATGGTGGCTACACCTTC. This encodes CASSLALIGDGGYTF. The chain couples TRBV7-9 to TRBJ1-2; no reliable D call. Trimming cost V 0 bases and J 7 bases, with 15 bases left between them. The CDR3 consists of 15 residues. Per germline, CDR1 SEHNR and CDR2 FQNEAQ (reference sequence).

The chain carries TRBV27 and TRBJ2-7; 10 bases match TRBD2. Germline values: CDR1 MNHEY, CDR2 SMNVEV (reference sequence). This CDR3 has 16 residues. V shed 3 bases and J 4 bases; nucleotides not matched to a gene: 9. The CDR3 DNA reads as TGTGCCAGCAGTTTGAGGAATAGCGGGGGGACTTACGAGCAGTACTTC. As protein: CASSLRNSGGTYEQYF.

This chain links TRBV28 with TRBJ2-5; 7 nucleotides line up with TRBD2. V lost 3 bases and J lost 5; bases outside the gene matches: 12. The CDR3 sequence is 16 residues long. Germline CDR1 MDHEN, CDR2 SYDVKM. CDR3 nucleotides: TGTGCCAGCAGTTTCCCCGGGACCGCCGGGGGGGAGACCCAGTACTTC. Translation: CASSFPGTAGGETQYF. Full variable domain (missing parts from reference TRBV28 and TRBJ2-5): DVKVTQSSRYLVKRTGEKVFLECVQDMDHENMFWYRQDPGLGLRLIYFSYDVKMKEKGDIPEGYSVSREKKERFSLILESASTNQTSMYLCASSFPGTAGGETQYFGPGTRLLVL.

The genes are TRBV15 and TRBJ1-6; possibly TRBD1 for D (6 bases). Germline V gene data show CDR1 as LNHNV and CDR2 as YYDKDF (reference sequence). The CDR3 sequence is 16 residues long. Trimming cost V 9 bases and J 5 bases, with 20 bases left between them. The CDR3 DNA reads TGTGCCACGAGCCTCTACAGGGCATTGCATAATTCACCCCTCCACTTT. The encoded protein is CATSLYRALHNSPLHF.

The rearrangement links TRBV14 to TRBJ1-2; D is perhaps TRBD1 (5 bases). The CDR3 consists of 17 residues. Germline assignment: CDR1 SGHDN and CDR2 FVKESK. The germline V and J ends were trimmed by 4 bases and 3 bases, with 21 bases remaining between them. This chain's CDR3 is CASSPEGRALVDYGYTF. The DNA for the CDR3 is TGTGCCAGCAGCCCTGAGGGGAGGGCCCTTGTTGACTATGGCTACACCTTC.

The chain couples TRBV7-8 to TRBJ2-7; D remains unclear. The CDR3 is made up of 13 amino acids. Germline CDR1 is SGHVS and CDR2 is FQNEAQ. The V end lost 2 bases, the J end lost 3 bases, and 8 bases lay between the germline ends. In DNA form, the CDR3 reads TGTGCCAGCAGCTTATGGGCGCACTACGAGCAGTACTTC. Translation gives CASSLWAHYEQYF. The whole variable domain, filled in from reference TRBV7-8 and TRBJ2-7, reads GAGVSQSPRYKVAKRGQDVALRCDPISGHVSLFWYQQALGQGPEFLTYFQNEAQLDKSGLPSDRFFAERPEGSVSTLKIQRTQQEDSAVYLCASSLWAHYEQYFGPGTRLTVT.

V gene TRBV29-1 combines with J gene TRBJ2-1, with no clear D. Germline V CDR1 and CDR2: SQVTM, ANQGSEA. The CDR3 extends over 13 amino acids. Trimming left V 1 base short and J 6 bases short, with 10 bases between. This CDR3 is CSVEGFGGNEQFF. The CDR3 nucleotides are TGCAGCGTTGAAGGGTTCGGTGGCAATGAGCAGTTCTTC.

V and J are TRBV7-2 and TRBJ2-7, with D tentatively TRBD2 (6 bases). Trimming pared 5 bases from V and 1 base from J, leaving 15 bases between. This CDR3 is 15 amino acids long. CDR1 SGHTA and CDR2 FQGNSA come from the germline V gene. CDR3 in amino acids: CASSLAGGISYEQYF. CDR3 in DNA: TGTGCCAGCAGCCTTGCTGGGGGGATATCCTACGAGCAGTACTTC.

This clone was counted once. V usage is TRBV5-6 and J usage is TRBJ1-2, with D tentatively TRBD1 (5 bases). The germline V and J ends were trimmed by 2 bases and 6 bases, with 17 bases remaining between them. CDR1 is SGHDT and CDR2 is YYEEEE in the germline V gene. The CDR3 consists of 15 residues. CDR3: CASSLKFEGADGYTF. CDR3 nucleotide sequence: TGTGCCAGCAGCTTAAAATTCGAAGGGGCGGATGGCTACACCTTC. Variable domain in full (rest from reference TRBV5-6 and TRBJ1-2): DAGVTQSPTHLIKTRGQQVTLRCSPKSGHDTVSWYQQALGQGPQFIFQYYEEEERQRGNFPDRFSGHQFPNYSSELNVNALLLGDSALYLCASSLKFEGADGYTFGSGTRLTVV.

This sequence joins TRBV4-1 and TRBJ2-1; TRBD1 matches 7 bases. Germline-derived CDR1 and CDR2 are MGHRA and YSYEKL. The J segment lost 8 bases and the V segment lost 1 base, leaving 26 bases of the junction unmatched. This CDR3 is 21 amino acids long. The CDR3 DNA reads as TGCGCCAGCAGCCAAGCAAGCCACCCCGGGTTACGGGACAGACCTTGGGATGAGCAGTTCTTC. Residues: CASSQASHPGLRDRPWDEQFF.

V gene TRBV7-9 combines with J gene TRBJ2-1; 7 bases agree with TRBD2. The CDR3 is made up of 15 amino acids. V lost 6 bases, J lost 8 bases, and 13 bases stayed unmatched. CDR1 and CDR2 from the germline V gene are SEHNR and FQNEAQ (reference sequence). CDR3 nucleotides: TGTGCCAGCAGAAACCAGCGGGACCTCAGAGATGAGCAGTTCTTC. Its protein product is CASRNQRDLRDEQFF.